What follows describes a single T cell receptor beta chain. The antigen this receptor binds is unknown. No clone much larger than this one lies a single base away; base qualities are absent. Memory T cells were selected as CD45RA-RO+ cells with anti-CD45RO beads from the CD45RA-negative fraction. Miltenyi superparamagnetic beads coated with subset-specific monoclonal antibodies were used for isolation of the T cell subsets. Every T cell population came from peripheral blood. Ficoll separation was used to obtain mononuclear cells from whole blood, after which anti-CD14 microbeads were used to deplete monocytes. Isolated cell populations were immediately resuspended in RNAprotect reagent. Trimming leaves V shorter by 4 bases and J shorter by 1 base, with the junction holding 5 bases beyond the gene matches. CDR1 is given as SGHRS and CDR2 as YFSETQ, both from the germline V gene. The CDR3 measures 14 amino acids from cysteine to phenylalanine. The retained sequence is limited to the CDR3, 42 bases, with the frame set at the first base.

This sample was taken from a study of relationships among human T cell subsets (dated by TCRdb to about 2010). Broadly, across the study: Sequencing was performed on eight distinct blood T cell populations: pan T, CD8 cytotoxic, regulatory, Th1, Th2, naive plus transitional, activated and memory cells. General conclusions and limits of the study: Over 55% of CD8+ cytotoxic sequences belonged to clones with over 100 reads, whereas regulatory and Th2 subsets showed few such clones. Substantial sharing of CDR3s among Th1, Th2 and regulatory T cells was interpreted as suggestive of stochastic cell fate choices. The bead-based sorting could not exclude a CD4+CD8+ double-positive population. V, D and J usage, CDR3 length and N-nucleotide additions showed no statistically significant differences among the seven subsets.

The method was multiplex PCR. TCRdb records 454 GS FLX as the sequencer. TCR alpha and beta CDR3 regions were amplified from mRNA by semiquantitative ARM-PCR. In ARM-PCR, tagged nested gene-specific primers were used first, and exponential amplification was then carried out by communal superprimers. Before the first-round PCR products went through the second amplification round, exonuclease was used to remove the nested primers. The amplicons were sequenced on the 454 platform, which can rapidly sequence millions of DNA fragments without cloning bias. A read counted as effective if the read could be mapped to both V and J germline segments. Per the authors' processing: Reads were assigned to germline V, D and J segments with IRmap, which uses pyromap, a Smith-Waterman modification adapted to 454 sequencing errors. Cutoffs set at the 99th percentile of alignment scores from simulated random sequences were applied to filter D-beta assignments. The amino acids between the conserved V-segment Y[YFLI]C motif and the J-segment [FW]GXGT motif were defined as CDR3. A compound Poisson process model, previously applied to large-scale EST data, was used to estimate repertoire diversity. A procedure for detecting cross-contamination was applied so that sample contamination could be argued against as the origin of shared CDR3s. TCRdb reworked the public reads: Q25 trimming with fastp, MiXCR clone assembly, productive beta chains retained. Here each entry gathers all rows of one CDR3 protein and keeps the most common genes and DNA. The V and J calls come from TCRdb's annotation, not from the publication. This sample holds 7,000 to 9,500 distinct CDR3 sequences; about 52% were observed only once. The top ten constitute under 6.5% of the sample.

The chain employs TRBV5-1 and TRBJ2-7, with 7 central nucleotides matching TRBD1. The material sequenced was memory T cells sorted from blood. The cell subset or site label here, explained by the study, means: CD45RA-RO+ memory T cells. This clonotype originated in a man between 35 and 55 years old in good health. The CDR3 protein sequence reads: CASSPGTVSYEQYF. The nucleotide sequence reads as follows: TGCGCCAGCAGCCCCGGGACAGTTTCCTACGAGCAGTACTTC.